This T cell receptor beta chain came from a study of CD8 T cells in Susac syndrome. Notes on the study in general: The study recognized that the number of individuals in its TCR sequencing and HLA analysis was relatively small.

As for this clonotype: Its antigen is unknown.

Sequencing of TCR beta was performed on blood CD8+ T cells and on blood CD4+ T cells. Germline-derived CDR1 and CDR2 are SGHRS and YFSETQ. CDR3 length equals 15 residues. V lost 0 bases and J lost 2, with 11 bases in between. After extraction with the RNeasy kit, roughly 0.5 to 1 ug of the RNA was reverse transcribed using random hexamers. TCRdb recomputed calls from the immunoSEQ multiplex PCR reads with MiXCR, one row per CDR3 protein. The repertoire consists of some 170,000 distinct CDR3 sequences, with about 94% occurring once and the leading ten covering 0.099%. This clonotype was obtained from a human donor with Susac syndrome. The chain combines TRBV5-1 with TRBJ1-2; maybe TRBD1 (6 bases). The sample was CD4+ T cells from PBMCs. CDR3 coding DNA: TGCGCCAGCAGCTTGGTAGGACAGCCCAACTATGGCTACACCTTC. It specifies CASSLVGQPNYGYTF.